Each of the 30 T cell receptor beta chains below was sequenced from the same sample in a study of regulatory T cells in long-lasting Graves disease. Time point reported: newly diagnosed GD, antithyroid drugs for less than 3 months. Following extraction of RNA from PBMCs, that RNA was used to make the TCR library. Both iRepertoire HTBI primers and Arm-PCR of CDR3 regions were used to build the TCR beta libraries. TCRdb re-called the multiplex PCR reads with MiXCR, one entry per CDR3 protein. The data contain around 400,000 distinct CDR3 sequences, around a sixth of them singletons. Sequenced material: peripheral blood mononuclear cells (PBMCs), taken at new diagnosis, from a patient treated with antithyroid drugs. The receptors originated from a female donor with Graves disease.

At least ten counts were recorded for this clonotype. This rearrangement joins TRBV15 to TRBJ2-3, with 7 bases fitting TRBD1. The ends lost 1 base at V and 4 bases at J; junction bases unmatched: 2. The CDR3 runs 14 residues. Germline CDR1 and CDR2: LNHNV and YYDKDF (reference sequence). The CDR3 protein is CATSRGQGSDTQYF. The CDR3 DNA sequence: TGTGCCACCAGCAGAGGACAGGGATCAGATACGCAGTATTTT. The full variable domain, its missing parts supplied by reference TRBV15 and TRBJ2-3, is DAMVIQNPRYQVTQFGKPVTLSCSQTLNHNVMYWYQQKSSQAPKLLFHYYDKDFNNEADTPDNFQSRRPNTSFCFLDIRSPGLGDTAMYLCATSRGQGSDTQYFGPGTRLTVL.

Many counts were recorded for this clonotype. The junction does not match germline at one end; this may be a read error. This chain links TRBV5-1 with TRBJ1-1; D call uncertain. The CDR3 covers 12 residues. Germline V gene sequence: CDR1 SGHRS, CDR2 YFSETQ. The chain's CDR3 is CASSLVGTEAFF. CDR3 DNA sequence: TGTGCCAGCAGCTTGGTCGGCACTGAAGCTTTCTTT.

Ten or more counts support this clonotype. The chain is built from TRBV6-2 or TRBV6-3 and TRBJ2-3; 9 bases are a match to TRBD2. The CDR3 is 16 residues long. Germline V gene sequence: CDR1 MNHEY, CDR2 SVGEGT. Trimming cost V 2 bases and J 1 base; bases outside gene matches: 4. This CDR3 reads CASSYGGGGGTDTQYF. The CDR3 bases are TGTGCCAGCAGTTACGGAGGCGGGGGGGGCACAGATACGCAGTATTTT.

This clonotype was seen ten or more times. This CDR3 is CASSIAGAEAFF. As DNA, the CDR3 is TGTGCCAGTAGTATAGCGGGAGCTGAAGCTTTCTTT. The gene calls are TRBV19 and TRBJ1-1, with no clear D. Between the trimmed V and J ends, which lost 1 base and 6 bases, there was a span of 6 bases. The germline V gene encodes CDR1 LNHDA and CDR2 SQIVND (reference sequence). The CDR3 is made up of 12 amino acids.

This clonotype showed up many times. The rearrangement links TRBV30 to TRBJ1-2; TRBD1 matches 8 bases. V shed 5 bases and J 4 bases; nucleotides not matched to a gene: 6. Per the germline V gene, CDR1 is GTSNPN and CDR2 is SVGIG (reference sequence). The CDR3 is made up of 13 amino acids. CDR3 nucleotides: TGTGCCTGGTGTATTCAGGGGGCCTATGGCTACACCTTC. Translating it yields CAWCIQGAYGYTF.

The chain couples TRBV12-3 or TRBV12-4 to TRBJ2-1; 14 bases match TRBD2. V lost 3 bases to trimming and J lost 9 bases; unmatched junction nucleotides: 10. CDR3 size: 17 residues. The CDR3 DNA is TGTGCCAGCAGTTTTCTATTAAGGACTAGCGGGAGGTTTGAGCAGTTCTTC. Translated, it gives CASSFLLRTSGRFEQFF.

This clonotype was seen repeatedly, ten times or more. The V call is TRBV7-2, the J call TRBJ1-2; no firm D call. The CDR3 totals 13 residues. Between the trimmed V and J ends, which lost 3 bases and 2 bases, there was a span of 7 bases. Per germline, CDR1 SGHTA and CDR2 FQGNSA. The CDR3 protein is CASSFSVNYGYTF. The DNA for the CDR3 is TGTGCCAGCAGCTTTTCGGTAAACTATGGCTACACCTTC.

The rearrangement joins TRBV29-1 to TRBJ2-1; D perhaps matches TRBD2 (5 bases). Germline values: CDR1 SQVTM, CDR2 ANQGSEA. The CDR3 consists of 13 residues. The CDR3 DNA sequence: TGCGCCTTACGTTCCGGGAAGTGGAATGAGCAGTTCTTC. It yields the protein CALRSGKWNEQFF.

This clonotype has ten or more counts. J is TRBJ1-1 and V is TRBV20-1; weak D call: TRBD1 (6 bases). The CDR3 totals 14 residues. CDR1 DFQATT and CDR2 SNEGSKA come from the germline V gene (reference sequence). V dropped 1 base and J dropped 4 bases, with 13 bases sitting between them. The DNA of the CDR3 is TGCAGTGCTAGAGCCCCGGGGGGCATCACTGAAGCTTTCTTT. Amino acids: CSARAPGGITEAFF.

Ten or more counts support this clonotype. The CDR3 nucleotides read TGTGCCAGCAGTTCCACCGGGACGGGTAATTCTGAAGCTTTCTTT. Translated: CASSSTGTGNSEAFF. The chain couples TRBV28 to TRBJ1-1, with a weak D call TRBD1 (5 bases). V gave up 4 bases and J gave up 6 bases, with 18 bases separating them. CDR1 is MDHEN, CDR2 SYDVKM, per germline. The CDR3 has 15 residues.

Ten or more counts support this clonotype. The rearrangement uses TRBV18 and TRBJ2-5; D is tentatively TRBD1 or TRBD2 (5 bases each). Germline lookup yields CDR1 KGHSH and CDR2 LQKENI. The V end was cut by 3 bases, the J end by 3 bases, with 14 bases between. The CDR3 totals 15 residues. The CDR3 DNA sequence: TGTGCCAGCTCACCCTGGGCTGGGACCGAAGAGACCCAGTACTTC. Its protein is CASSPWAGTEETQYF.

This clonotype was seen at least ten times. The gene calls are TRBV12-3 or TRBV12-4 and TRBJ2-1; TRBD2 matches 11 bases. The CDR3 runs to 16 residues. The junction had 7 bases not matched to a gene; V was cut back by 4 bases and J by 5 bases. This chain's CDR3 is CASSSIAGGIHNEQFF. The CDR3 nucleotides are TGTGCCAGCAGTTCGATAGCGGGAGGGATCCACAATGAGCAGTTCTTC.

This clonotype was detected many times. The chain couples TRBV9 to TRBJ2-3; D not resolved. Trimming removed 1 base from V and 7 bases from J, with 4 bases in between. CDR1 and CDR2 (germline): SGDLS, YYNGEE. The CDR3 has 11 amino acids. CDR3 bases: TGTGCCAGCAGCGTAACAAATACGCAGTATTTT. Its translation is CASSVTNTQYF. The full variable domain, completed using reference TRBV9 and TRBJ2-3, is DSGVTQTPKHLITATGQRVTLRCSPRSGDLSVYWYQQSLDQGLQFLIQYYNGEERAKGNILERFSAQQFPDLHSELNLSSLELGDSALYFCASSVTNTQYFGPGTRLTVL.

This clonotype was seen ten or more times. The chain links TRBV4-1 to TRBJ2-1; no reliable D call. The V gene lost 0 bases and the J gene lost 0 bases, with 9 bases spanning the gap. The CDR3 is made up of 16 amino acids. CDR1 MGHRA and CDR2 YSYEKL come from the germline V gene. CDR3 nucleotide sequence: TGCGCCAGCAGCCAAGACACATCCAACTCCTACAATGAGCAGTTCTTC. This encodes CASSQDTSNSYNEQFF.

This clonotype occurred many times. The V gene is TRBV7-9, the J gene TRBJ1-5; D call uncertain. Germline V gene data show CDR1 as SEHNR and CDR2 as FQNEAQ (reference sequence). The CDR3 spans 15 residues. V shed 7 bases and J shed 2 bases, with 15 bases lying between them. CDR3 coding DNA: TGTGCCAGCATCCCCCCCGGTGAGGGCAATCAGCCCCAGCATTTT. It yields the protein CASIPPGEGNQPQHF.

This clonotype was counted a few times. CDR3 residues: CASSQVAGSSEAFF. The CDR3 bases are TGCGCCAGCAGCCAAGTGGCAGGGTCATCTGAAGCTTTCTTT. V gene TRBV4-1 combines with J gene TRBJ1-1; a weak D match, TRBD1 (5 bases). In germline, CDR1 is MGHRA, CDR2 YSYEKL. There are 14 residues in the CDR3. The ends were cut back, 1 base at V and 6 bases at J, with 12 bases in the middle.

The chain employs TRBV5-1 and TRBJ2-1; weak D call: TRBD2 (6 bases). The V gene lost 5 bases and the J gene lost 0 bases, with 9 bases spanning the gap. This CDR3 has 14 residues. CDR1 SGHRS and CDR2 YFSETQ come from the germline V gene. CDR3 in DNA: TGCGCCAGCAGAGAGCGGGTCTCCTACAATGAGCAGTTCTTC. Amino acid sequence: CASRERVSYNEQFF.

At least ten counts were recorded for this clonotype. The V gene is TRBV20-1, the J gene TRBJ2-3; D possibly corresponds to TRBD2 (6 bases). The CDR3 totals 12 residues. Germline V gives CDR1 DFQATT, CDR2 SNEGSKA (reference sequence). Trimming left V 6 bases short and J 2 bases short, with 9 bases between. The DNA for the CDR3 is TGCAGTGCCCTACTAGCCACAGATACGCAGTATTTT. The encoded protein is CSALLATDTQYF.

The V and J genes are TRBV5-1 and TRBJ2-1, with D unclear. Germline CDR1 is SGHRS and CDR2 is YFSETQ. Trimming took off 7 bases at V and 5 bases at J, with 10 bases between the two ends. CDR3 length equals 12 residues. CDR3 sequence (DNA): TGCGCCAGCGGGTGGGGAAACAATGAGCAGTTCTTC. Translating gives CASGWGNNEQFF. The whole variable domain, remainder taken from reference TRBV5-1 and TRBJ2-1, is KAGVTQTPRYLIKTRGQQVTLSCSPISGHRSVSWYQQTPGQGLQFLFEYFSETQRNKGNFPGRFSGRQFSNSRSEMNVSTLELGDSALYLCASGWGNNEQFFGPGTRLTVL.

This clonotype was observed many times. This chain uses TRBV5-6 with TRBJ1-1, with a weak D call TRBD1 (6 bases). The CDR3 runs to 16 residues. Germline loops: CDR1 SGHDT, CDR2 YYEEEE. V lost 0 bases, J lost 0 bases, and 12 bases lay in between. The CDR3 is CASSLDRVLLNTEAFF. The CDR3 DNA follows: TGTGCCAGCAGCTTGGACAGGGTTCTCCTGAACACTGAAGCTTTCTTT.

The V call is TRBV20-1, the J call TRBJ2-7, with D possibly called TRBD1 or TRBD2 (7 bases each). Per the germline V gene, CDR1 is DFQATT and CDR2 is SNEGSKA (reference sequence). The CDR3 extends over 15 amino acids. V was shortened by 0 bases and J by 3 bases, with 15 bases between the two germline ends. The CDR3 DNA reads TGCAGTGCTAGAGACGACAGGGAGCGGGGCTACGAGCAGTACTTC. Translated: CSARDDRERGYEQYF.

This clonotype was picked up many times. The V and J genes are TRBV10-3 and TRBJ2-7, with no clear D. Germline V gene sequence: CDR1 ENHRY, CDR2 SYGVKD. The V end was cut by 4 bases, the J end by 3 bases, with 22 bases between. The CDR3 has 17 amino acids. The CDR3 loop reads CAISASSSGQVFYEQYF. In DNA form, the CDR3 reads TGTGCCATCAGTGCTTCTTCTTCCGGCCAGGTCTTCTACGAGCAGTACTTC.

This clonotype was picked up many times. This chain links TRBV29-1 with TRBJ2-5, with D possibly being TRBD2 (6 bases). The germline V gene has CDR1 SQVTM and CDR2 ANQGSEA. This CDR3 region has 13 residues. V was cut by 5 bases and J by 4 bases, with 14 bases left in between. CDR3 nucleotide sequence: TGCAGCGTTTACCCCCTCGGGGGAGAGACCCAGTACTTC. It is translated as CSVYPLGGETQYF. The full variable domain, completed using reference TRBV29-1 and TRBJ2-5, is SAVISQKPSRDICQRGTSLTIQCQVDSQVTMMFWYRQQPGQSLTLIATANQGSEATYESGFVIDKFPISRPNLTFSTLTVSNMSPEDSSIYLCSVYPLGGETQYFGPGTRLLVL.

The table lists this clonotype with many counts. The rearrangement uses TRBV5-1 and TRBJ1-5; the D is unclear. V shed 4 bases and J shed 2 bases, with 10 bases lying between them. Looked up from germline, CDR1 is SGHRS and CDR2 is YFSETQ. This CDR3 has 14 amino acids. The CDR3 DNA reads as TGCGCCAGCAGCCCGATGGGAGGCAATCAGCCCCAGCATTTT. Residues: CASSPMGGNQPQHF.

This clonotype was seen repeatedly, ten times or more. This chain links TRBV2 with TRBJ1-1; unclear D gene. The germline V gene encodes CDR1 SNHLY and CDR2 FYNNEI. V was clipped by 2 bases and J by 9 bases, with 19 bases between them. This CDR3 is built from 15 residues. This CDR3 is CASSENTTPPSQAFF. The CDR3 coding sequence is TGTGCCAGCAGTGAAAATACGACACCCCCGTCACAAGCTTTCTTT.

At least ten counts were recorded for this clonotype. The rearrangement uses TRBV12-3 or TRBV12-4 and TRBJ1-1; D not certain. This CDR3 region has 14 residues. The ends were cut back, 6 bases at V and 3 bases at J, with 14 bases in the middle. CDR3 sequence: CASSWGLADTEAFF. The DNA of the CDR3 is TGTGCCAGCAGCTGGGGATTGGCGGACACTGAAGCTTTCTTT.

This clonotype has more than one count but fewer than ten. The chain carries TRBV3-1 and TRBJ2-1; D gene uncertain. Germline CDR1 reads LGHDT; CDR2 reads YNNKEL (reference sequence). This CDR3 comprises 13 residues. The V end was cut by 3 bases, the J end by 3 bases, with 6 bases between. Here the CDR3 reads CASSQANYNEQFF. The CDR3 DNA reads TGTGCCAGCAGCCAGGCCAACTACAATGAGCAGTTCTTC.

This clonotype occurred many times. The rearrangement links TRBV6-2 or TRBV6-3 to TRBJ2-6; D uncertain. V was trimmed by 5 bases and J by 0 bases, leaving 11 bases between them. From germline, CDR1 is MNHEY and CDR2 SVGEGT. The CDR3 runs to 16 residues. The CDR3 DNA reads TGTGCCAGCAGTCAGATAGCTAACTCTGGGGCCAACGTCCTGACTTTC. This encodes CASSQIANSGANVLTF.

The table lists this clonotype with a few counts. A much larger clone lies one base from this, so it may be a read error. The V and J genes are TRBV15 and TRBJ1-1, with D possibly matching TRBD1 (5 bases). This CDR3 region has 14 residues. The V gene lost 4 bases and the J gene lost 5 bases, with 14 bases spanning the gap. Germline-derived CDR1 and CDR2 are LNHNV and YYDKDF (reference sequence). CDR3 loop: CATSTRDGGTEAFF. CDR3 sequence (DNA): TGTGCCACCAGCACCCGGGACGGAGGGACTGAAGCTTTCTTT.

In this sample, this clonotype turned up many times. The chain is built from TRBV6-2 or TRBV6-3 and TRBJ1-5; D might be TRBD1 (6 bases). Between the trimmed V and J ends, which lost 2 bases and 3 bases, there was a span of 8 bases. This CDR3 comprises 14 residues. Germline V gives CDR1 MNHEY, CDR2 SVGEGT. The DNA for the CDR3 is TGTGCCAGCAGTTACGGGGGCTACAATCAGCCCCAGCATTTT. Translating it yields CASSYGGYNQPQHF.